The clone carrying this TCR beta chain was seen a few times. The antigen is not known. Frozen PBMC stocks contributed approximately 1.9 micrograms of genomic DNA to the TCR beta libraries. The data derive from a study of cytotoxic CD8 clonotypes in ibrutinib-treated CLL. Study-wide background: With a range of 6 to 36, the median treatment time before response samples were taken was roughly twelve months. Study findings and constraints: Increased clonality at ibrutinib response gave way to a return toward baseline at progression. Shared public clonotypes were rare, and on treatment they either got smaller or stayed the same.

The CDR3 contains 14 residues. The V end was cut by 1 base, the J end by 3 bases, with 7 bases between. CDR1 and CDR2 (germline): SGHRS, YFSETQ. TCRdb keeps only in-frame clones here, not all; method: immunoSEQ multiplex PCR. Here the sample spans 150,000 or so clones, about four fifths being singletons. This chain connects TRBV5-1 to TRBJ2-2; D not certain. Sequenced here: PBMCs, sampled after 12 months of ibrutinib treatment. The source of this sequence is a human donor with chronic lymphocytic leukemia. In nucleotides, the CDR3 is TGCGCCAGCAGCTTGACTCTCGACACCGGGGAGCTGTTTTTT. Its protein product is CASSLTLDTGELFF.